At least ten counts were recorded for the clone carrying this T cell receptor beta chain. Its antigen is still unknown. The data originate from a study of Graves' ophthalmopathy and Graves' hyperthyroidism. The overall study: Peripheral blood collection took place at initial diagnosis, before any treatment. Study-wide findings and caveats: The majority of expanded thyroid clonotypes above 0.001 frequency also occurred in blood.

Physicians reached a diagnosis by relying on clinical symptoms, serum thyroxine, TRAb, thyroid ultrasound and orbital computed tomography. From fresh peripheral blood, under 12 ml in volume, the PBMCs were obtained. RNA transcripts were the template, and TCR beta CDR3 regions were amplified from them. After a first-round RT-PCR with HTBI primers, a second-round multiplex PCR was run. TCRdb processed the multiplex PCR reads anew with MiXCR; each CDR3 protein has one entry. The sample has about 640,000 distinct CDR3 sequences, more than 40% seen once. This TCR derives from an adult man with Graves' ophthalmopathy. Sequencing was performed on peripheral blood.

The CDR3 bases are TGCAGCGCCGGACAGGTAGCCTACGAGCAGTACTTC. Its protein product is CSAGQVAYEQYF. The rearrangement links TRBV29-1 to TRBJ2-7, with 7 bases matching TRBD1. CDR3 length equals 12 residues. V shed 7 bases, J shed 2 bases, and the junction held 5 bases outside the gene matches. Germline CDR1 SQVTM, CDR2 ANQGSEA.